These T cell receptor beta chains were read from a single sample in a study of response to subunit inactivated influenza vaccine. TCRdb fed the RT-PCR reads into MiXCR, producing one record per CDR3 protein. The table has 450,000 to 600,000 distinct CDR3 sequences, approximately 6.9% seen once; the top ten hold 10% to 15%. This specimen consisted of PBMCs from blood, obtained roughly 24 months after vaccination. The receptors come from a man aged 50 to 69 who received an inactivated influenza vaccine. Each CDR3 is given with its conserved first and last residue.

j_call v_call cdr3_aa
TRBJ2-2 TRBV14 CASSQVAGEYTGELFF
TRBJ2-3 TRBV12-3/TRBV12-4 CASSDGTYRTDTQYF
TRBJ1-3 TRBV12-3/TRBV12-4 CASSSRQSGYGNTIYF
TRBJ2-2 TRBV5-1 CASSLAGGANTGELFF
TRBJ2-7 TRBV11-2 CASSIGSGTGTYEQYF
TRBJ2-5 TRBV28 CASRFSEEETQYF
TRBJ2-5 TRBV11-2 CASSLVQGFGETQYF
TRBJ2-6 TRBV5-1 CASSLEGSSGANVLTF
TRBJ1-2 TRBV7-2 CASSPAATYGYTF
TRBJ2-3 TRBV6-2/TRBV6-3 CASSYSMSGDTQYF